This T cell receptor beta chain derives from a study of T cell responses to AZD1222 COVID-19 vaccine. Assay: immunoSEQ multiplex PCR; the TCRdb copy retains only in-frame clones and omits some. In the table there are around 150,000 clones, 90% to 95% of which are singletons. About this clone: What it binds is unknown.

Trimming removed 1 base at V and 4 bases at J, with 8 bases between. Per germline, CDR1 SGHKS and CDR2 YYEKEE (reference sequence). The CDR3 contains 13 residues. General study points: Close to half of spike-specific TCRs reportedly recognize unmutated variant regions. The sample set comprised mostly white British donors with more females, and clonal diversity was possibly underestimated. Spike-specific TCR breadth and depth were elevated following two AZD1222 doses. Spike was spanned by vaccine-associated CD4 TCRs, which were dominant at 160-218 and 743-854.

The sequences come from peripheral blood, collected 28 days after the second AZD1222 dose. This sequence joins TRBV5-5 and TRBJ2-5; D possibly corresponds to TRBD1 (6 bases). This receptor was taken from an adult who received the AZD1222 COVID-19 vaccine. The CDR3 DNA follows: TGTGCCAGCAGCTTGATCAGGGGAGAGACCCAGTACTTC. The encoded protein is CASSLIRGETQYF. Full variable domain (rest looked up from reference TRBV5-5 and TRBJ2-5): DAGVTQSPTHLIKTRGQQVTLRCSPISGHKSVSWYQQVLGQGPQFIFQYYEKEERGRGNFPDRFSARQFPNYSSELNVNALLLGDSALYLCASSLIRGETQYFGPGTRLLVL.